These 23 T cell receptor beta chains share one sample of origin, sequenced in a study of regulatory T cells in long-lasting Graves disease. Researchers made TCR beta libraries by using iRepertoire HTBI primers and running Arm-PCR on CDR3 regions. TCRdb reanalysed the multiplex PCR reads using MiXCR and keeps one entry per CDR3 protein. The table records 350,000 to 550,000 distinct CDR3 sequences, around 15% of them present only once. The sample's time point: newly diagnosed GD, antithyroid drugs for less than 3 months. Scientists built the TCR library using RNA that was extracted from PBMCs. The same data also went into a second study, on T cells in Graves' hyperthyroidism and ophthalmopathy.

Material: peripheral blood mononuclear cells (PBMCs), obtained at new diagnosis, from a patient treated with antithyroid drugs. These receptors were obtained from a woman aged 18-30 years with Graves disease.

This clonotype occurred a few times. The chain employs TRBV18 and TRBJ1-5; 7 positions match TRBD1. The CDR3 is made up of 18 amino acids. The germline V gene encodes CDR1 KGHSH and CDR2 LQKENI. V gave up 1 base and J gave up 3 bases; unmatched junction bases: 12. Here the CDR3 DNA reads TGTGCCAGCTCACCACGGCCACAGGGGCCCTCCTTCAATCAGCCCCAGCATTTT. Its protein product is CASSPRPQGPSFNQPQHF.

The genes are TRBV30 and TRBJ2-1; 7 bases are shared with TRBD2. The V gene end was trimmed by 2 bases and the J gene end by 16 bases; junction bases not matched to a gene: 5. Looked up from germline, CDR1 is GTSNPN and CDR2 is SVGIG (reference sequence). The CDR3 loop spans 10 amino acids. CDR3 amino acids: CAWSREGKFF. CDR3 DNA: TGTGCCTGGAGTAGGGAGGGGAAATTCTTC.

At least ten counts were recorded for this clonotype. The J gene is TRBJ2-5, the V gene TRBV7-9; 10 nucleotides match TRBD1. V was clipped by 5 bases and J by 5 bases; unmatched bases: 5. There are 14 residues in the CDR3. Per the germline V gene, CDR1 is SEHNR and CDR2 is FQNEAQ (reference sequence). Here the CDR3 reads CASSPDRGLETQYF. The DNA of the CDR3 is TGTGCCAGCAGCCCCGACAGGGGGCTGGAGACCCAGTACTTC.

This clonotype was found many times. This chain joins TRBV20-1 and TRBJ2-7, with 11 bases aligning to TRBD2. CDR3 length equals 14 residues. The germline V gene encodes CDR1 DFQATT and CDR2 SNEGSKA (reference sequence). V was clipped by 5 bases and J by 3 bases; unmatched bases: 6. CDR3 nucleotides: TGCAGTGCTGCCGAACTAGCGGGAGTCTACGAGCAGTACTTC. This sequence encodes CSAAELAGVYEQYF.

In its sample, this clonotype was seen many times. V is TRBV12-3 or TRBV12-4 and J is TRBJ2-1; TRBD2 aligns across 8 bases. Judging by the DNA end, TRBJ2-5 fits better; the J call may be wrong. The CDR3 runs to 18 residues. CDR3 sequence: CASSLVEMRGLVRETQYF. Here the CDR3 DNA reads TGTGCCAGCAGTTTAGTGGAGATGCGGGGACTAGTCAGAGAGACCCAGTACTTC.

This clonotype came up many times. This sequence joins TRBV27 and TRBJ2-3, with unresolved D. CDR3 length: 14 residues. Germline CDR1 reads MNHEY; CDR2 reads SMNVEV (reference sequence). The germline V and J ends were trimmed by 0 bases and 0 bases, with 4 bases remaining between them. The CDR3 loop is CASSLSSSTDTQYF. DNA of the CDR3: TGTGCCAGCAGTTTATCCAGTAGCACAGATACGCAGTATTTT.

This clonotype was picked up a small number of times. The CDR3 sequence: CASSFGGGRGYSNQPQHF. CDR3 in DNA: TGTGCCAGCAGCTTTGGGGGGGGTCGAGGATATAGCAATCAGCCCCAGCATTTT. The chain combines TRBV12-3 or TRBV12-4 with TRBJ1-5, with D possibly being TRBD1 (5 bases). V was cut by 6 bases and J by 0 bases, with 21 bases left in between. This CDR3 is 18 amino acids long.

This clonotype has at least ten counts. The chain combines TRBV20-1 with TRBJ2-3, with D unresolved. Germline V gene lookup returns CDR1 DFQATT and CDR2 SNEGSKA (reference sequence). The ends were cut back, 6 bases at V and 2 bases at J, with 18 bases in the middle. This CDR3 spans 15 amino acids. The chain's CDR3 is CSATFGPRYTDTQYF. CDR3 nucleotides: TGCAGTGCCACCTTCGGGCCACGCTACACAGATACGCAGTATTTT.

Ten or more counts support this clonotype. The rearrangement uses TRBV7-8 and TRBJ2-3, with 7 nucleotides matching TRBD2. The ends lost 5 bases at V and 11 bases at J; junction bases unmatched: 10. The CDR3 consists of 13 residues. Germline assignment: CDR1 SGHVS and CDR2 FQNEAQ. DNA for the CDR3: TGTGCCAGCAGCCCACGAGCGGGAAAAGGGCAGTATTTT. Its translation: CASSPRAGKGQYF.

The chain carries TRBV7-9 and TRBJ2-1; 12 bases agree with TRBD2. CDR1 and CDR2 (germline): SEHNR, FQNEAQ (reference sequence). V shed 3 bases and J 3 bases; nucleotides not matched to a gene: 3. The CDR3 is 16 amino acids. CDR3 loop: CASSLTSGRVYNEQFF. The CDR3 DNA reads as TGTGCCAGCAGCTTGACTAGCGGGAGAGTCTACAATGAGCAGTTCTTC.

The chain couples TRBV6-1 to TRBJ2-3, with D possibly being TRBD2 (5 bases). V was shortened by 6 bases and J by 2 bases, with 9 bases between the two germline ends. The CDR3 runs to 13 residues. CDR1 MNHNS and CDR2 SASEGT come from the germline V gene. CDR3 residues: CASRRRDTDTQYF. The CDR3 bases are TGTGCCAGCAGACGACGGGACACAGATACGCAGTATTTT.

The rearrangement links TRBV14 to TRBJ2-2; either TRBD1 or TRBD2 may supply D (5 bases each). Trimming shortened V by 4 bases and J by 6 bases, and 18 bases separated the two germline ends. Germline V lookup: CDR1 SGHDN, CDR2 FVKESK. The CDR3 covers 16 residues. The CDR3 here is CASSPSTVQGAGELFF. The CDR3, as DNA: TGTGCCAGCAGCCCCTCGACAGTGCAGGGAGCCGGGGAGCTGTTTTTT.

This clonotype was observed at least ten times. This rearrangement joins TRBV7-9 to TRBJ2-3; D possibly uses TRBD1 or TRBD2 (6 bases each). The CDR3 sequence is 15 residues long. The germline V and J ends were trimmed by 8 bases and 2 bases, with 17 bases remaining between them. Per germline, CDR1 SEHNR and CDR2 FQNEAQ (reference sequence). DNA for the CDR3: TGTGCCAGCGACCCTATGGGGGGCCCCACAGATACGCAGTATTTT. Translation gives CASDPMGGPTDTQYF.

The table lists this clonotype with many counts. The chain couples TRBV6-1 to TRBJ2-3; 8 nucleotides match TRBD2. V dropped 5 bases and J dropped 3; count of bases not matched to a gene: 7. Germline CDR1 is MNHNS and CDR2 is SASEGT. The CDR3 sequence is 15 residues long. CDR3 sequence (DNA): TGTGCCAGCAGTAGACTGACGGGAGGGACAGATACGCAGTATTTT. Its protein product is CASSRLTGGTDTQYF.

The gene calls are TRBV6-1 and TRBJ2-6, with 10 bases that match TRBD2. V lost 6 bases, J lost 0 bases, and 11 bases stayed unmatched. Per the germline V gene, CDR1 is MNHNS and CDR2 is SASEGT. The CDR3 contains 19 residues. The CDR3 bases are TGTGCCAGCAGAATACTAGCGGGACTCGTAAGCTCTGGGGCCAACGTCCTGACTTTC. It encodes CASRILAGLVSSGANVLTF.

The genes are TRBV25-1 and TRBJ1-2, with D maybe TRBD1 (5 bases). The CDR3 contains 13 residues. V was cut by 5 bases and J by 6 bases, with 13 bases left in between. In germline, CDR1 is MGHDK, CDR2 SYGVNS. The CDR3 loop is CASSWGGTDGYTF. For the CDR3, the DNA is TGTGCCAGCAGTTGGGGGGGAACTGATGGCTACACCTTC.

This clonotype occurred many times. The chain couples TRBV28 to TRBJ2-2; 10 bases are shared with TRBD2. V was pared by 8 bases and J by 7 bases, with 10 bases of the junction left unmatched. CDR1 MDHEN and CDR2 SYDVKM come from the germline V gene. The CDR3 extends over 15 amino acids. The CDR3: CASASSGRRIGELFF. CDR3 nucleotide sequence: TGTGCCAGCGCATCTAGCGGGAGAAGGATCGGGGAGCTGTTTTTT.

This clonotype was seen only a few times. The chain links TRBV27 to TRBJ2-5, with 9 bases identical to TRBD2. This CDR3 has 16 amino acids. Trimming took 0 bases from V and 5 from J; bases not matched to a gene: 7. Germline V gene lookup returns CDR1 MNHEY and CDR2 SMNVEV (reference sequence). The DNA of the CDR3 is TGTGCCAGCAGTTTATCGGGCGGGAGGGCGGCGGAGACCCAGTACTTC. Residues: CASSLSGGRAAETQYF.

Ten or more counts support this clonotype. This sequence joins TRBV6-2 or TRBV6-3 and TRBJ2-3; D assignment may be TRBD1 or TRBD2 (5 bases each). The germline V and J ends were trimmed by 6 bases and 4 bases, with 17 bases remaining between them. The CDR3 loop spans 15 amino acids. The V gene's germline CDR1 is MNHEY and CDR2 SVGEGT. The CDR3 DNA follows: TGTGCCAGCAGCGCCGGGACCGCGGCCCCAGATACGCAGTATTTT. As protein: CASSAGTAAPDTQYF.

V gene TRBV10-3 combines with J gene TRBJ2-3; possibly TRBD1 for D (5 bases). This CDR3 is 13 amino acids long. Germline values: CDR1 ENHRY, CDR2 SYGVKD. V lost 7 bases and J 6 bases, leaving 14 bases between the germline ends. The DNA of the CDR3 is TGTGCCATCACTCAGGCAGGGTTGGATACGCAGTATTTT. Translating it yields CAITQAGLDTQYF.

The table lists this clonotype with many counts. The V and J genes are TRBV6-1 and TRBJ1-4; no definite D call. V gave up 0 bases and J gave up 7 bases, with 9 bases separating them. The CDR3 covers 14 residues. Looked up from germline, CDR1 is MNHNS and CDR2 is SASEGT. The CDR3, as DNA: TGTGCCAGCAGTGAAGCTCCGCGGATTGAAAAACTGTTTTTT. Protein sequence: CASSEAPRIEKLFF.

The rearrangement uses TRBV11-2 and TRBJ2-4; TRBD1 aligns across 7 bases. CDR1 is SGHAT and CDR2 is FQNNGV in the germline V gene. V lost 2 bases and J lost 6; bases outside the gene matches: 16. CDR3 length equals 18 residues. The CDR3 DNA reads TGTGCCAGCAGCTTATACGTAACTCCCGGGACAGTCAGAAACATTCAGTACTTC. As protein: CASSLYVTPGTVRNIQYF.

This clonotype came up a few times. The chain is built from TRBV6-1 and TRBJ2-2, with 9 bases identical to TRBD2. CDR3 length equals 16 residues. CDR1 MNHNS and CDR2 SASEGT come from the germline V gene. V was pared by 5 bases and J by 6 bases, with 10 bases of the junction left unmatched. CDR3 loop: CASSQSGRWGAGELFF. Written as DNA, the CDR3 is TGTGCCAGCAGTCAAAGCGGGAGGTGGGGAGCCGGGGAGCTGTTTTTT.